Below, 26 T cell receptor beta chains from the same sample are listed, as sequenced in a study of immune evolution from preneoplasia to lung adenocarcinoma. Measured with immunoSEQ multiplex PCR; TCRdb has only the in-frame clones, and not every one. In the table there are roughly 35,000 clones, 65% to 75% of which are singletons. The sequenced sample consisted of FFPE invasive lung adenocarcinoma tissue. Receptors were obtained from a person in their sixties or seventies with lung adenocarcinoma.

DNA for the CDR3: TGTGCCAGTACCCCCCAGACACTCTATGGCTACACCTTC. Its protein product is CASTPQTLYGYTF. The chain combines TRBV19 with TRBJ1-2, with D unclear. This CDR3 has 13 residues. The V gene lost 7 bases and the J gene lost 4 bases, with 13 bases spanning the gap. Germline lookup yields CDR1 LNHDA and CDR2 SQIVND (reference sequence).

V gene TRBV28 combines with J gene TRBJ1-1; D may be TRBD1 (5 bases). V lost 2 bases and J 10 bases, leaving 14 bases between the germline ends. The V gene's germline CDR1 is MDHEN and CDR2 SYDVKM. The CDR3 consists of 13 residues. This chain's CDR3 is CASSLRGTFAAFF. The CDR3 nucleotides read TGTGCCAGCAGTTTACGGGGGACCTTTGCAGCTTTCTTT.

CDR3 bases: TGTGCCACCCTGCGTGATACGCAGTATTTT. Translating gives CATLRDTQYF. This chain links TRBV6-1 with TRBJ2-3; D ambiguous. V gave up 10 bases and J gave up 6 bases, with 8 bases separating them. The CDR3 is 10 amino acids. Per the germline V gene, CDR1 is MNHNS and CDR2 is SASEGT.

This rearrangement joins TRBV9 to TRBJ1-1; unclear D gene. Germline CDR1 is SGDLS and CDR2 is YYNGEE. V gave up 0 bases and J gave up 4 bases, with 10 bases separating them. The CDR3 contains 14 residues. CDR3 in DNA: TGTGCCAGCAGCGTAGAGGGCTTGAGCACTGAAGCTTTCTTT. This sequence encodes CASSVEGLSTEAFF.

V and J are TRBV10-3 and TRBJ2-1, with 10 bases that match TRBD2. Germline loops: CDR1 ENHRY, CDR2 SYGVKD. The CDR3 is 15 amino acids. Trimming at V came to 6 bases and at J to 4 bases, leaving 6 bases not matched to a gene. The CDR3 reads CAIREGTSAYNEQFF. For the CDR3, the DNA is TGTGCCATCAGGGAGGGGACTAGCGCTTACAATGAGCAGTTCTTC.

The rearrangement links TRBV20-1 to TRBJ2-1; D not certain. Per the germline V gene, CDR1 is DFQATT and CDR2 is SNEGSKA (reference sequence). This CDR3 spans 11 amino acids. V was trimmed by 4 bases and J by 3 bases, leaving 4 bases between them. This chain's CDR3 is CSATRYNEQFF. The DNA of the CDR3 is TGCAGTGCTACCCGCTACAATGAGCAGTTCTTC.

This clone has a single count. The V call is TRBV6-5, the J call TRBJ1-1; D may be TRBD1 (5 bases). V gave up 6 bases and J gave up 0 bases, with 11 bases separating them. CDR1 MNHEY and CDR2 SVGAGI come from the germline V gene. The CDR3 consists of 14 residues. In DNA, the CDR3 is TGTGCCAGCAGCCCCCGACAGTTGAACACTGAAGCTTTCTTT. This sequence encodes CASSPRQLNTEAFF.

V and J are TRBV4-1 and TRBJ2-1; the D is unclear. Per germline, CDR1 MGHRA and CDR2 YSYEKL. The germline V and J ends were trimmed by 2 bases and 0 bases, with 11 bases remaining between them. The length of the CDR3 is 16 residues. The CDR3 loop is CASSQLHGSSYNEQFF. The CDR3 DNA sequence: TGCGCCAGCAGCCAACTGCACGGATCCTCCTACAATGAGCAGTTCTTC.

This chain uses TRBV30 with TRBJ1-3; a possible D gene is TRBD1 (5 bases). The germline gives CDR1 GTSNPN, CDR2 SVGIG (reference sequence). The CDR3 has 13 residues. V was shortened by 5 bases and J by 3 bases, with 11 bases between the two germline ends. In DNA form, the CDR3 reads TGTGCCTGGTCCGGGACCCTTGGAAACACCATATATTTT. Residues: CAWSGTLGNTIYF.

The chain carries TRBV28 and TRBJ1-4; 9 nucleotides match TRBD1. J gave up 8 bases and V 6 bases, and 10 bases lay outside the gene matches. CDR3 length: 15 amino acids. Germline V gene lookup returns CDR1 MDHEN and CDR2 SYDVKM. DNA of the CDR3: TGTGCCAGCAGAAAGGACAGGGGAAGGAAAGAAAAACTGTTTTTT. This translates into CASRKDRGRKEKLFF.

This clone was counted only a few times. The CDR3 DNA reads TGTGCCAGTAGTAAATGGACAGGGGGCGCGAGGACTGAAGCTTTCTTT. It encodes CASSKWTGGARTEAFF. The chain has TRBV19 and TRBJ1-1, with 11 bases that match TRBD1. The CDR3 length is 16 residues. V was clipped by 4 bases and J by 5 bases; unmatched bases: 9. Germline V gene lookup returns CDR1 LNHDA and CDR2 SQIVND (reference sequence).

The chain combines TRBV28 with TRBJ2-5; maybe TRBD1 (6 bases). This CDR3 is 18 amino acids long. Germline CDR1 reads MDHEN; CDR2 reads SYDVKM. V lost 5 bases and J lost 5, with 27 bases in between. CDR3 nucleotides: TGTGCCAGCAGTCAAGACATGAACAGGGCCCACACCACCGAGACCCAGTACTTC. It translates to CASSQDMNRAHTTETQYF.

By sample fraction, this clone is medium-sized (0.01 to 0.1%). The CDR3 DNA follows: TGCAGCGGCTTAGGGCCGGGGGCAGGTGAAGCTTTCTTT. This encodes CSGLGPGAGEAFF. J is TRBJ1-1 and V is TRBV29-1; the D gene is possibly TRBD1 (6 bases). The CDR3 has 13 residues. The ends were cut back, 7 bases at V and 7 bases at J, with 19 bases in the middle. CDR1 and CDR2 from the germline V gene are SQVTM and ANQGSEA.

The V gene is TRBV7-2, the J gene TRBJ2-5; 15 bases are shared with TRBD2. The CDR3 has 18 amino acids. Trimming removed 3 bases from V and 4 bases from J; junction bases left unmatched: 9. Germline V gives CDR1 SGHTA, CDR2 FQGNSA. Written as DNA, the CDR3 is TGTGCCAGCAGCTTGGTAGTGCCGGGACTAGCGGGAGGAGAGACCCAGTACTTC. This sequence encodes CASSLVVPGLAGGETQYF.

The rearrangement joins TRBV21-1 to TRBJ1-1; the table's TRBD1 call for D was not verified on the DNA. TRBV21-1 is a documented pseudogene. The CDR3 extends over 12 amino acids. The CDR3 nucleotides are TGTGCCAGCAGCAAAGCGCAGGGTGAAGCTTTCTTT. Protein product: CASSKAQGEAFF.

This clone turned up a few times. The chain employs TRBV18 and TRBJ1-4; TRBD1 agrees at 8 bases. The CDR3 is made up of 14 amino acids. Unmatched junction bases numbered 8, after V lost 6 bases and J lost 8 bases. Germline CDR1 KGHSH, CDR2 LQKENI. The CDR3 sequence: CASSPTGDREKLFF. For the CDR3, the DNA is TGTGCCAGCTCCCCCACGGGGGACAGGGAAAAACTGTTTTTT.

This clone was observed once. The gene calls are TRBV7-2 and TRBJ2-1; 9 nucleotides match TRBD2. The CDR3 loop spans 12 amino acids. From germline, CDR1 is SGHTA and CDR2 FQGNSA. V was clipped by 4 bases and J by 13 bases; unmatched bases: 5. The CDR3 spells CASSSLSGSQFF. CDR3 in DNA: TGTGCCAGCAGCTCACTTAGCGGGAGTCAGTTCTTC.

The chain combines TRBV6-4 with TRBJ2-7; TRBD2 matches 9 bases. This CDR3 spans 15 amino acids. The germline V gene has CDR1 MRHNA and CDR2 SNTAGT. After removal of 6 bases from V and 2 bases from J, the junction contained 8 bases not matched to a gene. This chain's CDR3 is CASSRGTSCAYEQYF. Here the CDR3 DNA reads TGTGCCAGCAGCCGCGGGACTAGCTGCGCCTACGAGCAGTACTTC.

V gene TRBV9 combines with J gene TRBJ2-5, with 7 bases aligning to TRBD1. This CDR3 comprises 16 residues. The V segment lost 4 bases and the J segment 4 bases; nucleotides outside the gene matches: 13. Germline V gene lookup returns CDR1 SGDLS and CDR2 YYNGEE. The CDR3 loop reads CASSTRQGDFGETQYF. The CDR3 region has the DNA TGTGCCAGCAGCACAAGACAGGGCGATTTTGGAGAGACCCAGTACTTC.

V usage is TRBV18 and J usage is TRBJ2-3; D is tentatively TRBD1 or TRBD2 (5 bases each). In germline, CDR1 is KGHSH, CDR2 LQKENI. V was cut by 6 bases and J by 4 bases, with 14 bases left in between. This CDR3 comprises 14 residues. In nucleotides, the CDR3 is TGTGCCAGCTCCGATAGAGGGGTATCAGATACGCAGTATTTT. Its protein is CASSDRGVSDTQYF. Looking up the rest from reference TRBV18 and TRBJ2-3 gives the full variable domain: NAGVMQNPRHLVRRRGQEARLRCSPMKGHSHVYWYRQLPEEGLKFMVYLQKENIIDESGMPKERFSAEFPKEGPSILRIQQVVRGDSAAYFCASSDRGVSDTQYFGPGTRLTVL.

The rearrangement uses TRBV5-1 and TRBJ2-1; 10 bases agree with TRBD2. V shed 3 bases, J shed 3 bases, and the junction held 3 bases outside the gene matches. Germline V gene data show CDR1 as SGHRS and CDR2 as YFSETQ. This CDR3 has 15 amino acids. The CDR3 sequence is CASSSSGSIYNEQFF. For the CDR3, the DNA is TGCGCCAGCAGCTCTAGCGGGAGTATCTACAATGAGCAGTTCTTC. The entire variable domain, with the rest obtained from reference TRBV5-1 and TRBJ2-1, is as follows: KAGVTQTPRYLIKTRGQQVTLSCSPISGHRSVSWYQQTPGQGLQFLFEYFSETQRNKGNFPGRFSGRQFSNSRSEMNVSTLELGDSALYLCASSSSGSIYNEQFFGPGTRLTVL.

The DNA of the CDR3 is TGTGCCAGTAGTATGGCAGGGAGTCGCTCCGAGCAGTACTTC. Its protein product is CASSMAGSRSEQYF. This rearrangement joins TRBV19 to TRBJ2-7; D tentatively fits TRBD1 or TRBD2 (5 bases each). The CDR3 has 14 residues. Trimming shortened V by 3 bases and J by 6 bases, and 15 bases separated the two germline ends. Germline assignment: CDR1 LNHDA and CDR2 SQIVND (reference sequence).

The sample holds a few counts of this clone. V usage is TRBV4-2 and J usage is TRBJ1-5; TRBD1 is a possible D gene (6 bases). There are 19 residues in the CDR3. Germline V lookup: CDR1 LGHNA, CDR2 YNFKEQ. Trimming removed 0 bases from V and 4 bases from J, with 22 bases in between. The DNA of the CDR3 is TGTGCCAGCAGCCAAGAAGGATATTCGGGGGCGGATTCAAATCAGCCCCAGCATTTT. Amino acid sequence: CASSQEGYSGADSNQPQHF.

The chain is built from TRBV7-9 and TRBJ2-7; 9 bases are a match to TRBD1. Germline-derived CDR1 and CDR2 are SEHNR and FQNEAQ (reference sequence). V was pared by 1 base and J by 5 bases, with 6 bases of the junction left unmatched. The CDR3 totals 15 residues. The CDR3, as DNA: TGTGCCAGCAGCTTAGGGGGACAGGGATCGAACGAGCAGTACTTC. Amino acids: CASSLGGQGSNEQYF.

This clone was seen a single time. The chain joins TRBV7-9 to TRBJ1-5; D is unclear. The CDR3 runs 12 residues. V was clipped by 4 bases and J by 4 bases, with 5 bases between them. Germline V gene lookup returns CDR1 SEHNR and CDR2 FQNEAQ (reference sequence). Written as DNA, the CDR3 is TGTGCCAGCAGCTCTGGAAATCAGCCCCAGCATTTT. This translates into CASSSGNQPQHF.

The CDR3 DNA reads as TGCGCCAGCGGTGAGGGTCTCTCTGGAAACACCATATATTTT. This encodes CASGEGLSGNTIYF. V and J are TRBV5-1 and TRBJ1-3; D call uncertain. CDR1 is SGHRS, CDR2 YFSETQ, per germline. There are 14 residues in the CDR3. The V end was cut by 7 bases, the J end by 0 bases, with 11 bases between.